The 21 T cell receptor beta chains reported below all come from one sample, sequenced in a study of blood T cells in healthy people across ages. With a J-beta primer mix and a sample-barcoded 5' primer, a second PCR ran about 7 to 12 cycles. TCRdb reprocessed the 5' RACE reads via MiXCR and lists one record per CDR3 protein. Among around 850,000 distinct CDR3 sequences listed, roughly 35% were seen once. Material: blood. The receptors shown here come from a man between 18 and 35 years old in good health.

This chain uses TRBV7-2 with TRBJ2-1; no clear D. The germline V gene has CDR1 SGHTA and CDR2 FQGNSA. Between the trimmed V and J ends, which lost 5 bases and 8 bases, there was a span of 22 bases. This CDR3 contains 16 residues. CDR3 DNA sequence: TGTGCCAGCAGCCAAAACGCCATAGCTACGGGCGATGAGCAGTTCTTC. Protein: CASSQNAIATGDEQFF.

The chain joins TRBV28 to TRBJ2-4, with D possibly matching TRBD1 (6 bases). The DNA end is more similar to TRBJ2-5, so the J call may be wrong. The germline V gene encodes CDR1 MDHEN and CDR2 SYDVKM. The CDR3 totals 14 residues. CDR3 protein: CASNNQDSQETQYF. CDR3 nucleotides: TGTGCCAGCAATAACCAGGACAGCCAAGAGACCCAGTACTTC.

This clonotype has more than one count but fewer than ten. V is TRBV6-2 or TRBV6-3 and J is TRBJ1-5; possibly TRBD1 for D (5 bases). This CDR3 has 14 residues. The V gene's germline CDR1 is MNHEY and CDR2 SVGEGT. The V end was cut by 7 bases, the J end by 3 bases, with 13 bases between. CDR3 bases: TGTGCCAGCATGCCGGGACGGGACAATCAGCCCCAGCATTTT. Encoded protein: CASMPGRDNQPQHF.

The chain has TRBV6-1 and TRBJ1-5; unclear D gene. CDR1 is MNHNS, CDR2 SASEGT, per germline. V dropped 0 bases and J dropped 7 bases, with 7 bases sitting between them. CDR3 length equals 13 residues. In DNA form, the CDR3 reads TGTGCCAGCAGTGAAGCTGGGTTGCAGCCCCAGCATTTT. Protein sequence: CASSEAGLQPQHF.

This sequence joins TRBV10-3 and TRBJ2-7; TRBD2 matches 13 bases. Germline values: CDR1 ENHRY, CDR2 SYGVKD. This CDR3 comprises 15 residues. The V and J ends lost 6 bases and 5 bases, in that order; junction bases with no gene match: 7. DNA of the CDR3: TGTGCCATCAGACCCGGGACTAGCGGGGTCGACGAGCAGTACTTC. Encoded protein: CAIRPGTSGVDEQYF.

The table lists this clonotype with a few counts. V is TRBV12-3 or TRBV12-4 and J is TRBJ2-5, with 8 positions matching TRBD1. The CDR3 is made up of 13 amino acids. V trimming: 6 bases; J trimming: 5 bases; junction bases outside the gene matches: 5. CDR3 sequence (DNA): TGTGCCAGCAGAACAGGGGGTTGGGAGACCCAGTACTTC. It yields the protein CASRTGGWETQYF.

This clonotype was counted a single time. The junction departs from germline at one end; a sequencing error may be responsible. The CDR3 region has the DNA TGTGACAGCAGCCAAGATCTTCGGAACTATGGCTACACCTTC. This codes for CDSSQDLRNYGYTF. The chain joins TRBV4-2 to TRBJ1-2; D gene uncertain. Per the germline V gene, CDR1 is LGHNA and CDR2 is YNFKEQ. The CDR3 length is 14 residues.

The rearrangement joins TRBV20-1 to TRBJ2-4; 8 bases are a match to TRBD1. The DNA end favors TRBJ2-5, so the J call may be wrong. Germline CDR1 and CDR2: DFQATT and SNEGSKA (reference sequence). This CDR3 spans 14 amino acids. CDR3 in DNA: TGCAGTGCACCTAGGACAGGGAGTAGAGAGACCCAGTACTTC. Protein sequence: CSAPRTGSRETQYF.

This rearrangement joins TRBV12-3 or TRBV12-4 to TRBJ2-7; D not certain. Trimming stripped 7 bases from V and 3 bases from J, with 19 bases between. CDR3 length equals 15 residues. The CDR3 nucleotides read TGTGCCAGCACCCTTGGGGTGCTGGGGAACTACGAGCAGTACTTC. Protein: CASTLGVLGNYEQYF.

There are many counts of this clonotype. The chain combines TRBV20-1 with TRBJ2-4; TRBD1 is a possible D gene (6 bases). The V gene's germline CDR1 is DFQATT and CDR2 SNEGSKA (reference sequence). The CDR3 spans 14 residues. Trimming left V 5 bases short and J 0 bases short, with 11 bases between. CDR3 sequence: CSALTGSAKNIQYF. The CDR3 DNA reads TGCAGTGCTCTAACAGGGTCAGCCAAAAACATTCAGTACTTC.

The genes are TRBV6-5 and TRBJ2-1, with 7 bases matching TRBD2. Germline V gives CDR1 MNHEY, CDR2 SVGAGI. Unmatched junction bases numbered 13, after V lost 0 bases and J lost 2 bases. The CDR3 length is 19 residues. Written as DNA, the CDR3 is TGTGCCAGCAGTTACTCGTGGGAGGGCCAGGGAGCTGCCTACAATGAGCAGTTCTTC. Its protein is CASSYSWEGQGAAYNEQFF.

The chain uses TRBV6-2 or TRBV6-3 and TRBJ1-5; no definite D call. Trimming removed 5 bases from V and 3 bases from J, with 11 bases in between. This CDR3 has 14 residues. The germline CDR1 and CDR2 sequences are MNHEY and SVGEGT. CDR3 coding DNA: TGTGCCAGCAGTGACTTCGGGAACAATCAGCCCCAGCATTTT. The encoded protein is CASSDFGNNQPQHF.

About this clonotype: A much larger clone differs by one base, so this may be a read error. J is TRBJ2-1 and V is TRBV7-9; D is perhaps TRBD2 (5 bases). CDR1 SEHNR and CDR2 FQNEAQ come from the germline V gene (reference sequence). V lost 0 bases and J lost 11, with 17 bases in between. The length of the CDR3 is 15 residues. CDR3 loop: CASSLADLLGSKQFF. Written as DNA, the CDR3 is TGTGCCAGCAGCTTAGCGGACCTACTAGGATCGAAGCAGTTCTTC. Complete variable domain (other parts from reference TRBV7-9 and TRBJ2-1): DTGVSQNPRHKITKRGQNVTFRCDPISEHNRLYWYRQTLGQGPEFLTYFQNEAQLEKSRLLSDRFSAERPKGSFSTLEIQRTEQGDSAMYLCASSLADLLGSKQFFGPGTRLTVL.

This clonotype was observed a few times. J is TRBJ1-1 and V is TRBV29-1; 7 positions agree with TRBD1. This CDR3 has 14 residues. Germline CDR1 reads SQVTM; CDR2 reads ANQGSEA. The J segment lost 1 base and the V segment lost 3 bases, leaving 5 bases of the junction unmatched. The CDR3 sequence is CSVDGGGANTEAFF. DNA of the CDR3: TGCAGCGTTGATGGAGGGGGCGCGAACACTGAAGCTTTCTTT.

The rearrangement joins TRBV9 to TRBJ2-5; 8 bases match TRBD1. The DNA end is more similar to TRBJ2-1, so the J call may be wrong. CDR3 length: 15 residues. The germline CDR1 and CDR2 sequences are SGDLS and YYNGEE. Written as DNA, the CDR3 is TGTGCCAGCAGCGCTTACAGGGGGAGTCAAGAGGCCCAGTTCTTC. This encodes CASSAYRGSQEAQFF.

This clonotype appeared once. It may be a read error: a sequence one base away is much more abundant. The rearrangement uses TRBV7-2 and TRBJ2-7; D unclear. CDR1 and CDR2 from the germline V gene are SGHTA and FQGNSA. Trimming pared 0 bases from V and 9 bases from J, leaving 24 bases between. CDR3 length: 17 residues. The chain's CDR3 is CASSLARRTPTNGTQYF. CDR3 DNA sequence: TGTGCCAGCAGCTTAGCGCGACGCACCCCTACCAACGGAACGCAGTACTTC.

This chain uses TRBV12-3 or TRBV12-4 with TRBJ2-7, with D perhaps TRBD2 (7 bases). The CDR3 spans 13 residues. The germline V and J ends were trimmed by 8 bases and 3 bases, with 14 bases remaining between them. CDR3 protein: CASSRGAGYEQYF. The CDR3 bases are TGTGCCAGCTCTCGGGGGGCCGGCTACGAGCAGTACTTC.

The rearrangement uses TRBV4-1 and TRBJ1-3; D gene unclear. Germline CDR1 is MGHRA and CDR2 is YSYEKL. Trimming cost V 0 bases and J 6 bases, with 9 bases left between them. This CDR3 is 14 amino acids long. The CDR3 DNA follows: TGCGCCAGCAGCCAAGACCCCACTGAAAACACCATATATTTT. Residues: CASSQDPTENTIYF.

The chain recombines TRBV2 with TRBJ2-1; TRBD1 aligns across 8 bases. The CDR3 is 13 residues long. Germline V CDR1 and CDR2: SNHLY, FYNNEI. Trimming at V came to 7 bases and at J to 4 bases, leaving 3 bases not matched to a gene. The CDR3 DNA reads as TGTGCCAGCAAACAGGGGGGATACAATGAGCAGTTCTTC. Translation: CASKQGGYNEQFF.

The sample holds a few counts of this clonotype. The chain uses TRBV5-1 and TRBJ2-3, with 13 bases aligning to TRBD2. V gave up 0 bases and J gave up 7 bases; unmatched junction bases: 5. Germline V gene lookup returns CDR1 SGHRS and CDR2 YFSETQ. CDR3 size: 16 residues. This CDR3 reads CASSLAGTSGENTQYF. CDR3 bases: TGCGCCAGCAGCTTGGCCGGGACTAGCGGGGAAAATACGCAGTATTTT.

This clonotype was seen repeatedly, ten times or more. The chain recombines TRBV5-1 with TRBJ2-3; TRBD2 agrees at 7 bases. Trimming took 2 bases from V and 0 from J; bases not matched to a gene: 3. Germline assignment: CDR1 SGHRS and CDR2 YFSETQ. The CDR3 extends over 15 amino acids. The CDR3 here is CASSFGGTSTDTQYF. The DNA for the CDR3 is TGCGCCAGCAGCTTCGGGGGGACTAGCACAGATACGCAGTATTTT.